The following is a T cell receptor beta chain sequence with its context. CDR1 and CDR2 (germline): LNHDA, SQIVND (reference sequence). V lost 10 bases and J lost 15; bases outside the gene matches: 13. The CDR3 consists of 12 residues. Assay: immunoSEQ multiplex PCR; the TCRdb copy retains only in-frame clones and omits some. Of 95,000 to 130,000 clones listed, over 85% are singletons. The sample comes from a study of control samples from healthy donors and cancer patients. This clonotype originated in a man aged 25-40 years in good health. The J gene is TRBJ2-2, the V gene TRBV19; 8 positions match TRBD2. The specimen was blood. For the CDR3, the DNA is TGTGCCACCCGTGACGGGGGGGTCGAGGTGTTTTTT. Amino acids: CATRDGGVEVFF.